This passage covers 9 T cell receptor beta chains from one sample sequenced in a study of cytomegalovirus exposure and HLA in healthy donors. A multiplex PCR was run with 60 Vbeta primers and 13 Jbeta primers. The method was immunoSEQ multiplex PCR; TCRdb's version includes in-frame clones alone and lacks a portion of them. Here the sample spans 85,000 to 100,000 clones, under 80% being singletons. Sequenced input: PBMCs. The source of these receptors is a woman aged 25 to 39 in good health and CMV-seronegative.

Concerning this clone itself: The sample carries other DNA sequences with the same CDR3. The V call is TRBV29-1, the J call TRBJ1-5; D gene unclear. Per germline, CDR1 SQVTM and CDR2 ANQGSEA. V gave up 6 bases and J gave up 1 base, with 13 bases separating them. The CDR3 loop spans 14 amino acids. CDR3 residues: CSVPGVGSNQPQHF. As DNA, the CDR3 is TGCAGCGTGCCCGGGGTGGGCAGCAATCAGCCCCAGCATTTT.

CDR3 sequence (DNA): TGTGCCAGCGCTCTAGCGGGTCCTCAAGAGACCCAGTACTTC. Amino acid sequence: CASALAGPQETQYF. The chain is built from TRBV25-1 and TRBJ2-5; 8 bases fit TRBD2. CDR1 is MGHDK, CDR2 SYGVNS, per germline. V was clipped by 8 bases and J by 2 bases; unmatched bases: 7. This CDR3 has 14 residues.

This chain connects TRBV7-9 to TRBJ1-6; weak D call: TRBD1 (6 bases). Trimming took off 4 bases at V and 7 bases at J, with 11 bases between the two ends. The CDR3 has 14 amino acids. Germline V gene data show CDR1 as SEHNR and CDR2 as FQNEAQ (reference sequence). The DNA for the CDR3 is TGTGCCAGCAGCTACGCAGGGGCCAATTCACCCCTCCACTTT. This codes for CASSYAGANSPLHF.

The rearrangement uses TRBV19 and TRBJ1-3; 7 nucleotides line up with TRBD1. V lost 6 bases and J lost 0; bases outside the gene matches: 11. There are 17 residues in the CDR3. Per germline, CDR1 LNHDA and CDR2 SQIVND (reference sequence). The CDR3 is CASSPRDSLGSGNTIYF. The CDR3 DNA reads as TGTGCCAGTAGCCCCCGGGACAGTCTGGGCTCTGGAAACACCATATATTTT.

This clone has more than one count but fewer than ten. The chain employs TRBV29-1 and TRBJ1-2; 9 bases fit TRBD1. J lost 4 bases, V lost 6 bases, and 12 bases had no gene match. Germline assignment: CDR1 SQVTM and CDR2 ANQGSEA. The CDR3 spans 15 residues. The CDR3 nucleotides are TGCAGCGTAGCGGCACAGGGGGCGCCGGGCTATGGCTACACCTTC. Protein: CSVAAQGAPGYGYTF.

This clone was found a few times. The chain has TRBV6-6 and TRBJ2-2, with D possibly matching TRBD1 (7 bases). V lost 6 bases and J lost 2, with 16 bases in between. The length of the CDR3 is 16 residues. The germline CDR1 and CDR2 sequences are MNHNY and SVGAGI (reference sequence). Here the CDR3 reads CASSERRGPNTGELFF. The CDR3 region has the DNA TGTGCCAGCAGCGAGCGGAGGGGGCCAAACACCGGGGAGCTGTTTTTT.

V and J are TRBV27 and TRBJ1-1, with no clear D. Trimming shortened V by 3 bases and J by 3 bases, and 11 bases separated the two germline ends. CDR3 size: 14 residues. From germline, CDR1 is MNHEY and CDR2 SMNVEV (reference sequence). The CDR3 sequence: CASSFLGSHTEAFF. CDR3 nucleotides: TGTGCCAGCAGTTTTCTGGGCAGCCACACTGAAGCTTTCTTT.

The chain joins TRBV7-9 to TRBJ2-7; no definite D call. The germline V gene encodes CDR1 SEHNR and CDR2 FQNEAQ (reference sequence). Trimming left V 5 bases short and J 0 bases short, with 8 bases between. This CDR3 contains 13 residues. The CDR3 is CASSQAHSYEQYF. In nucleotides, the CDR3 is TGTGCCAGCAGCCAGGCCCACTCCTACGAGCAGTACTTC.

This clone occurred a few times. The chain couples TRBV10-3 to TRBJ1-3; the D gene is possibly TRBD1 (5 bases). Trimming left V 7 bases short and J 6 bases short, with 22 bases between. CDR1 ENHRY and CDR2 SYGVKD come from the germline V gene. The length of the CDR3 is 16 residues. The CDR3 bases are TGTGCCATCAACCCGAGTAGCGGGACCAGTCCAAACACCATATATTTT. It specifies CAINPSSGTSPNTIYF.